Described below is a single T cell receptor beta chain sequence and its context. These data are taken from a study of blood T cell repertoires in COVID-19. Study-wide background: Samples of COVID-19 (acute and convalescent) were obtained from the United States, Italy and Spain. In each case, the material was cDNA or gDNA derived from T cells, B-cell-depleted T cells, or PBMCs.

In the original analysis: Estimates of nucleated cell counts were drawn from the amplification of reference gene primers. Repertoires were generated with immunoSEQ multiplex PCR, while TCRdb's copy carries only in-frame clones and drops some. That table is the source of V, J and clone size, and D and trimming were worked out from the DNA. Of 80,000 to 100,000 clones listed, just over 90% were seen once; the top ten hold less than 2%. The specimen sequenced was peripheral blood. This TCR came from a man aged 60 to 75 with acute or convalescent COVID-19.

CDR3 in DNA: TGTGCCAGCAGTTTCCTCAGGTCTCCCCACGAGCAGTACTTC. Translated, it gives CASSFLRSPHEQYF. The V and J genes are TRBV6-5 and TRBJ2-7; D remains unclear. Looked up from germline, CDR1 is MNHEY and CDR2 is SVGAGI. This CDR3 has 14 residues. The V gene lost 4 bases and the J gene lost 5 bases, with 15 bases spanning the gap.